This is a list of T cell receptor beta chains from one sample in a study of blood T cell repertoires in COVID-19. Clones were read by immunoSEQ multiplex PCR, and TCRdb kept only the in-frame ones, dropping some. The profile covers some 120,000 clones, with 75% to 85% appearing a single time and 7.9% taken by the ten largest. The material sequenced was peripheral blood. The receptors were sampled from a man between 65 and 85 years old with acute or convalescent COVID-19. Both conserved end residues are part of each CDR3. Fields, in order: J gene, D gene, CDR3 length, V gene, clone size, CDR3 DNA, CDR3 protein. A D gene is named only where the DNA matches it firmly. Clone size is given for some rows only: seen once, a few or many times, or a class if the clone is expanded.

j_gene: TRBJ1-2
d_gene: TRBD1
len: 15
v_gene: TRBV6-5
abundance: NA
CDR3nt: TGTGCCAGCAGTCCGACCAGGGGGCCCATGGATGGCTACACCTTC
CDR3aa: CASSPTRGPMDGYTF

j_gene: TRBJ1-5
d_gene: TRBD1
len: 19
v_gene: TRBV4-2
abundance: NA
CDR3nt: TGTGCCAGCAGCCAAGGGCCGGGACAGGACTTATATAGCAATCAGCCCCAGCATTTT
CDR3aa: CASSQGPGQDLYSNQPQHF

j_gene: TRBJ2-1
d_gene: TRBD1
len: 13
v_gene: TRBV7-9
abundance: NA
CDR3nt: TGTGCCAGCACCCGACAGGGGGCGGGTGAGCAGTTCTTC
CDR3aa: CASTRQGAGEQFF

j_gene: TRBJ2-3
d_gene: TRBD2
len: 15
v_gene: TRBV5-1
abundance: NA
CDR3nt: TGCGCCAGCAGCTTGGGGCTAGCGGGGATAAATACGCAGTATTTT
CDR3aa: CASSLGLAGINTQYF

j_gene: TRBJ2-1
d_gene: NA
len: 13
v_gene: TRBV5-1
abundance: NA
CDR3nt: TGCGCCAGCAGCAGGGAAGGGGCCAATGAGCAGTTCTTC
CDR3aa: CASSREGANEQFF

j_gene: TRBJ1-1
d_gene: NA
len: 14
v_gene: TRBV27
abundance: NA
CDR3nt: TGTGCCAGCAGTATACAACAGAGAGCCGCTGAAGCTTTCTTT
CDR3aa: CASSIQQRAAEAFF

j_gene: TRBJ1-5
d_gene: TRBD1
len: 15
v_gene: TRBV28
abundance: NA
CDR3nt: TGTGCCAGCAGTTTAGGGGACAGAGAAAATCAGCCCCAGCATTTT
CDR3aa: CASSLGDRENQPQHF

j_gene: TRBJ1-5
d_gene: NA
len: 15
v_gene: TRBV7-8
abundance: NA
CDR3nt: TGTGCCAGCAGCTTAGGGTCAACCAGGAATCAGCCCCAGCATTTT
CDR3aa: CASSLGSTRNQPQHF

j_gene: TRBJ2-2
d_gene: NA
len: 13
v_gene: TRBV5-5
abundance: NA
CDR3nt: TGTGCCAGCAGCTTAGGAGACGGCGGGGAGCTGTTTTTT
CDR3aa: CASSLGDGGELFF

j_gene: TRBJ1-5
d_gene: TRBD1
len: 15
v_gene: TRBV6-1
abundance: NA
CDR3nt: TGTGCCAGCAGTGAACCCCGGACAGGGCATCAGCCCCAGCATTTT
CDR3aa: CASSEPRTGHQPQHF

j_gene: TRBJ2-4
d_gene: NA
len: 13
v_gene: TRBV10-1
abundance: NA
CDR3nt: TGCGCCAGCAGTGGTGGGGGGAAAAACATTCAGTACTTC
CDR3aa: CASSGGGKNIQYF

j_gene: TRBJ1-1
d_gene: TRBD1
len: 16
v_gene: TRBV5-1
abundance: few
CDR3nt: TGCGCCAGCAGCGCCGGGACAGGGGTAGGAGGCACTGAAGCTTTCTTT
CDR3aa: CASSAGTGVGGTEAFF

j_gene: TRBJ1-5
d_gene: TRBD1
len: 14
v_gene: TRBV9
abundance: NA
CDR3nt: TGTGCCAGCAGCGTAGGGGCAGGGGGCGCACCCCAGCATTTT
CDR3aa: CASSVGAGGAPQHF

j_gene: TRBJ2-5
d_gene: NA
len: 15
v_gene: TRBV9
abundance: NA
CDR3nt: TGTGCCAGCAGCGTAGGTACAGGGTACCAAGAGACCCAGTACTTC
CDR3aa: CASSVGTGYQETQYF

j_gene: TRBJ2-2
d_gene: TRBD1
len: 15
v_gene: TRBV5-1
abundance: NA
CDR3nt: TGCGCCAGCAGCCTGGGACAGGGCAAGACCGGGGAGCTGTTTTTT
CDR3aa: CASSLGQGKTGELFF

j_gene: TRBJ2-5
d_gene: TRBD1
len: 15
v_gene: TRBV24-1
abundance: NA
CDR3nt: TGTGCCACCAGTGATTACGGACAGGGGAGGGAGACCCAGTACTTC
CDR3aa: CATSDYGQGRETQYF

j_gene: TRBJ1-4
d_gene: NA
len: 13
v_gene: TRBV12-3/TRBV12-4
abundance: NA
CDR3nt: TGTGCCAGCAGTTCCGGACGGGGTGAAAAACTGTTTTTT
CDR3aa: CASSSGRGEKLFF

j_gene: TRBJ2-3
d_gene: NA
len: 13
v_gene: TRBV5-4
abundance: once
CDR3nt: TGTGCCAGCGGGAAAGGACAGACAGATACGCAGTATTTT
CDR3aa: CASGKGQTDTQYF

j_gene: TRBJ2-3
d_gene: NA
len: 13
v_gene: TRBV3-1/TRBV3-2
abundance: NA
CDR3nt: TGTGCCAGCAGCTTTTCTAGCACAGATACGCAGTATTTT
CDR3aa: CASSFSSTDTQYF

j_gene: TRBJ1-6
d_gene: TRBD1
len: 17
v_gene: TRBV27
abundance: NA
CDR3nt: TGTGCCAGCAGTTTGGCGGCAGGGGGCATCGATAATTCACCCCTCCACTTT
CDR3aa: CASSLAAGGIDNSPLHF

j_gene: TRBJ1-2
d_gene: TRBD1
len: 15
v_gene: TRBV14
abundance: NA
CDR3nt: TGTGCCAGCAGCTCCCGGACAGGGTCGCTCTATGGCTACACCTTC
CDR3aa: CASSSRTGSLYGYTF

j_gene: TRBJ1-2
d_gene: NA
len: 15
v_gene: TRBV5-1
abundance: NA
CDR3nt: TGCGCCAGCAGCTTGGCCAGGGGACCTATCTATGGCTACACCTTC
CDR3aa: CASSLARGPIYGYTF

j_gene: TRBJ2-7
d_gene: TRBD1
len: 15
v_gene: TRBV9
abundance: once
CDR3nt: TGTGCCAGCAGCGTAGCAGGACAGGGTATTTACGAGCAGTACTTC
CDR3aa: CASSVAGQGIYEQYF

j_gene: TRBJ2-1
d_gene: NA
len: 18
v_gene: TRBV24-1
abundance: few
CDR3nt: TGTGCCACCAGTGGCCCCACGGGGGCTAGCGGCCGCGGTAATGAGCAGTTCTTC
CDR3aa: CATSGPTGASGRGNEQFF

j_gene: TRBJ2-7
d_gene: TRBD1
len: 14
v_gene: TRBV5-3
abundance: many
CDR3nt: TGTGCCAGATGGAGGGGGACAGGGCCCTACGAGCAGTACTTC
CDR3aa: CARWRGTGPYEQYF

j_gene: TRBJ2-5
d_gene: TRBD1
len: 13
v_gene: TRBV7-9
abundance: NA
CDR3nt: TGTGCCAGCAGCTTAATAGGGGGCGAGACCCAGTACTTC
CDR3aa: CASSLIGGETQYF

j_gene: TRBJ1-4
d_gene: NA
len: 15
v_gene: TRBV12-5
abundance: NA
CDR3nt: TGTGCTAGTGGTTTGGTTGTAGGGGTTAATGAAAAACTGTTTTTT
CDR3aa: CASGLVVGVNEKLFF

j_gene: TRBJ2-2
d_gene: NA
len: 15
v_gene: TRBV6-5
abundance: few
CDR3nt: TGTGCCAGCAGTTACTCTAGCGTGGACACCGGGGAGCTGTTTTTT
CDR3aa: CASSYSSVDTGELFF

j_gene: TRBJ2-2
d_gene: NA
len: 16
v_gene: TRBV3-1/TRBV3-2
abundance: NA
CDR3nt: TGTGCCAGCAGACATCTTTTAAATCAGGGCACCGGGGAGCTGTTTTTT
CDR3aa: CASRHLLNQGTGELFF

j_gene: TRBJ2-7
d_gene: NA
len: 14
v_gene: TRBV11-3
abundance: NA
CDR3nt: TGTGCCAGCAGCTTATCTAGCGATAGGTACGAGCAGTACTTC
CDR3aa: CASSLSSDRYEQYF

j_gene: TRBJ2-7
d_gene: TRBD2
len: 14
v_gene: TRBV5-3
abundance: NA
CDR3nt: TGTGCCAGAAGAGGAGTCCGCGGGGGCTACGAGCAGTACTTC
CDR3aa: CARRGVRGGYEQYF

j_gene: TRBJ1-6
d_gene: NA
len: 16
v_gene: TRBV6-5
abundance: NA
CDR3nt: TGTGCCAGCAGTTACGGGGGCGTCCCGGTTAATTCACCCCTCCACTTT
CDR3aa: CASSYGGVPVNSPLHF

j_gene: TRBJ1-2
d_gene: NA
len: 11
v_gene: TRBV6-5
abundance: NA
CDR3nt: TGTGCCAGCACCAGGAACTATGGCTACACCTTC
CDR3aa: CASTRNYGYTF

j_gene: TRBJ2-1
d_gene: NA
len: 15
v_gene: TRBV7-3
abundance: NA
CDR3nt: TGTGCCAGCAGCTTAAAGGGCGGCGCGGGCAATGAGCAGTTCTTC
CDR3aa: CASSLKGGAGNEQFF

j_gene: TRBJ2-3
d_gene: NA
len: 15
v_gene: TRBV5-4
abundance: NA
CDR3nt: TGTGCCAGCAGCTTGGCCCCCACAGGGTCAAATACGCAGTATTTT
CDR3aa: CASSLAPTGSNTQYF

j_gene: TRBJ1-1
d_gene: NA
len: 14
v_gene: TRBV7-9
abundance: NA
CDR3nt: TGTGCCAGCAGCTTTTCAGGCGCTAACACTGAAGCTTTCTTT
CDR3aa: CASSFSGANTEAFF

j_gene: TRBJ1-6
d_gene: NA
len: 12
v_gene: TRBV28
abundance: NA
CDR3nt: TGTGCCAGCAGGTACAGAAATTCACCCCTCCACTTT
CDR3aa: CASRYRNSPLHF

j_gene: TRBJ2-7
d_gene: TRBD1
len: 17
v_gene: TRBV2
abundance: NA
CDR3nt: TGTGCCAGCAGTGTATTTGGTAGGGGACAGGGATTTTTTGAGCAGTACTTC
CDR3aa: CASSVFGRGQGFFEQYF

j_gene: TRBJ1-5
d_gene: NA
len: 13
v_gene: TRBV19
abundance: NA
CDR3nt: TGTGCCAGTACAGGGGTGGACAATCAGCCCCAGCATTTT
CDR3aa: CASTGVDNQPQHF

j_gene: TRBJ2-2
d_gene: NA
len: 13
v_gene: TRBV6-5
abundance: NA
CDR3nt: TGTGCCAGCAGAAGGCAGGGTCCCGGGGAGCTGTTTTTT
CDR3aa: CASRRQGPGELFF

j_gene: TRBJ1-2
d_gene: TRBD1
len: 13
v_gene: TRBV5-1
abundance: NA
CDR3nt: TGCGCCAGCAGCCAGGGACAGGGTCTCGGCTACACCTTC
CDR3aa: CASSQGQGLGYTF

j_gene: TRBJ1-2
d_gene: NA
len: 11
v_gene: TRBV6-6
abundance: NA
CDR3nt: TGTGCCAGCAGTCCTTCCAGGGAACACACCTTC
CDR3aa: CASSPSREHTF

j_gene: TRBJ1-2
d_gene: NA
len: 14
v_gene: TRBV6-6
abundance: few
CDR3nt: TGTGCCAGCAGCCCCAATCAGGGATCTTATGGCTACACCTTC
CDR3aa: CASSPNQGSYGYTF

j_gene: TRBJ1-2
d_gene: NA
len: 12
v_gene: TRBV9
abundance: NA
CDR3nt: TGTGCCAGCAGGTCTGGGAGAACTGGCTACACCTTC
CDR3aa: CASRSGRTGYTF

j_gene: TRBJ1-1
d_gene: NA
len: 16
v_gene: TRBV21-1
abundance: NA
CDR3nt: TGTGCCAGCAGAACACTGTACAGGACGGTAAACACTGAAGCTTTCTTT
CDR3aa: CASRTLYRTVNTEAFF

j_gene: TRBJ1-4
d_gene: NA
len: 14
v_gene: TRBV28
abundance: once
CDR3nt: TGTGCCAGCAGGCGTACAGGGATTAGAGAAAAACTGTTTTTT
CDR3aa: CASRRTGIREKLFF

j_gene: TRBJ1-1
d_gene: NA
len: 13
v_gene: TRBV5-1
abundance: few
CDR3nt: TGCGCCACCCGCACAGGTATGAACACTGAAGCTTTCTTT
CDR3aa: CATRTGMNTEAFF

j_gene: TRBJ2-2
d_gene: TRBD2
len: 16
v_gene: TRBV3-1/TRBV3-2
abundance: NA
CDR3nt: TGTGCCAGCAGCTCTCGGACCGGGGGGGGAACCGGGGAGCTGTTTTTT
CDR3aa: CASSSRTGGGTGELFF

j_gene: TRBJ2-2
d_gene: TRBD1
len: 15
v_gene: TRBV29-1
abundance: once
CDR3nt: TGCAGCGTCCGCACCGGGACAGCGAACACCGGGGAGCTGTTTTTT
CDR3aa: CSVRTGTANTGELFF

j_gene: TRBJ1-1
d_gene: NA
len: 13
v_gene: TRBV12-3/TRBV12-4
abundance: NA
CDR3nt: TGTGCCAGCAGCCAAACAGGGAGAACTGAAGCTTTCTTT
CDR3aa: CASSQTGRTEAFF

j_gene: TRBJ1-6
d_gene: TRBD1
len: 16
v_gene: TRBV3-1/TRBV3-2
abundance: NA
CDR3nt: TGTGCCAGCAGCCGGGACAGGGTAGCGAGGAATTCACCCCTCCACTTT
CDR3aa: CASSRDRVARNSPLHF

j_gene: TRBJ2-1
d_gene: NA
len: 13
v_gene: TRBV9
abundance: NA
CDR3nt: NA
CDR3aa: CASSVGDGTSGFF

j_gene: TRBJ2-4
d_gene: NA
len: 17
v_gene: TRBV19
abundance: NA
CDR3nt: TGTGCCAGTAGTCCTCTTCAGGGGTCTCTAGCCAAAAACATTCAGTACTTC
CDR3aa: CASSPLQGSLAKNIQYF

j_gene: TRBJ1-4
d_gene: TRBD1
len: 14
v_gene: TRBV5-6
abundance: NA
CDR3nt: TGTGCCAGCAGCTACAGGGGGCTTAATGAAAAACTGTTTTTT
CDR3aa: CASSYRGLNEKLFF

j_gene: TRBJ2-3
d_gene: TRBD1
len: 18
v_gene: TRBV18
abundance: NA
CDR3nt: TGTGCCAGCTCACCCTACACTGTTACGGGACAGCCCACAGATACGCAGTATTTT
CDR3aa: CASSPYTVTGQPTDTQYF